This T cell receptor (beta chain) was sequenced for a study of chemoradiotherapy in HPV16-positive cancers. Study overall: A couple of HPV16-positive patients' cells yielded candidate HPV-specific clones and common motifs. Study observations and caveats: Candidate HPV-specific clones and E7-related TCR motifs grew in tumor during treatment. In HPV16-positive patients, HPV-responsive T-cell expansion tracked better recurrence-free survival.

The protocol was immunoSEQ multiplex PCR, while the TCRdb copy is restricted to in-frame clones and leaves out a portion. The sample yields some 5,600 clones, nearly 80% seen once. Points on this clone: The antigen remains unidentified.

The CDR3 is 18 residues long. Germline V gene lookup returns CDR1 SGHRS and CDR2 YFSETQ. V lost 2 bases and J lost 1; bases outside the gene matches: 10. Sampling was conducted from a patient who underwent chemoradiotherapy. The genes are TRBV5-1 and TRBJ2-2; TRBD2 aligns across 8 bases. The clonotype comes from a human donor with HPV-associated anogenital cancer. DNA for the CDR3: TGCGCCAGCAGCTTTGGTGTAGTAAGCGGGAGGAACACCGGGGAGCTGTTTTTT. Translated: CASSFGVVSGRNTGELFF.